This TCR beta chain is drawn from a study of metastatic and nonmetastatic thyroid tumors. Study overall: Repertoires of blood and of tissue (tumor or nodule) from malignant and benign thyroid patients were compared. Regarding the study as a whole: Reportedly, malignant thyroid tumors had significantly higher TCR beta diversity than benign nodules, in blood and tumor.

Authors' data handling: Researchers built a distant-metastasis classifier for papillary thyroid cancer that drew on CDR3 differences across clinicopathological groups. TCRdb used MiXCR to call clones anew from the PCR reads. The V and J calls come from TCRdb's annotation, not from the publication. Among fewer than 50,000 clones listed, less than 20% were seen once. Notes on this clone: What it recognizes is unknown.

CDR1 and CDR2 (germline): DFQATT, SNEGSKA (reference sequence). The CDR3 loop spans 15 amino acids. V was clipped by 6 bases and J by 6 bases, with 20 bases between them. Every patient underwent thyroid surgery untreated. V gene TRBV20-1 combines with J gene TRBJ2-2; D may be TRBD1 (7 bases). The source material was blood. The sequence derives from a female donor with papillary thyroid cancer or a benign thyroid nodule (not recorded which). Some clones in this sample may be carry-over from other donors' samples. The CDR3 coding sequence is TGCAGTGCAAAGCTGGGTGCAGGGGGGTCCGGGGAGCTGTTTTTT. As protein: CSAKLGAGGSGELFF.